The 6 T cell receptor beta chains below all came from one sample that was sequenced in a study of regulatory T cells in long-lasting Graves disease. Construction of TCR beta libraries relied on iRepertoire HTBI primers and on Arm-PCR targeting CDR3 regions. In TCRdb, the multiplex PCR reads were re-called with MiXCR into one record per CDR3 protein. The sample contains 350,000 to 500,000 distinct CDR3 sequences, 14% of which appear only once. Described time point: newly diagnosed GD, antithyroid drugs for less than 3 months. PBMCs were the source of the RNA used for TCR sequencing. These data were also filed under a second study, of T cells in Graves' hyperthyroidism and ophthalmopathy.

Material: peripheral blood mononuclear cells (PBMCs), obtained at new diagnosis, from a patient treated with antithyroid drugs. These receptors originate from a woman aged 50 to 65 with Graves disease.

This clonotype occurred many times. V usage is TRBV20-1 and J usage is TRBJ2-7; tentatively, D is TRBD1 (6 bases). Per germline, CDR1 DFQATT and CDR2 SNEGSKA (reference sequence). V was clipped by 0 bases and J by 6 bases, with 12 bases between them. There are 13 residues in the CDR3. In DNA form, the CDR3 reads TGCAGTGCTAGAGATATGCAGGGGCGCGAGCAGTACTTC. This gives the protein CSARDMQGREQYF.

This clonotype was counted at least ten times. V usage is TRBV11-2 and J usage is TRBJ2-1, with a possible D match to TRBD2 (5 bases). This CDR3 is 16 amino acids long. Germline V gene data show CDR1 as SGHAT and CDR2 as FQNNGV. Trimming shortened V by 1 base and J by 9 bases, and 19 bases separated the two germline ends. The CDR3 loop is CASSLGQGPGNSEQFF. The CDR3 bases are TGTGCCAGCAGCTTAGGCCAAGGCCCCGGGAATAGTGAGCAGTTCTTC.

This clonotype was seen ten or more times. The rearrangement links TRBV28 to TRBJ1-3, with TRBD1 matching 7 bases. The V segment lost 4 bases and the J segment 0 bases; nucleotides outside the gene matches: 6. CDR3 length: 16 amino acids. Germline CDR1 MDHEN, CDR2 SYDVKM. The CDR3, as DNA: TGTGCCAGCAGTTCACCGGGACAGCTCTCTGGAAACACCATATATTTT. Its translation is CASSSPGQLSGNTIYF.

In this sample, this clonotype turned up many times. The chain employs TRBV29-1 and TRBJ2-2; no clear D gene. Trimming took off 4 bases at V and 0 bases at J, with 9 bases between the two ends. Germline V lookup: CDR1 SQVTM, CDR2 ANQGSEA. The CDR3 covers 14 residues. The CDR3 DNA sequence: TGCAGCGTTGGGGTCGGCGCGAACACCGGGGAGCTGTTTTTT. Its protein product is CSVGVGANTGELFF.

This clonotype has a count of ten or more. V gene TRBV6-2 or TRBV6-3 combines with J gene TRBJ2-2; 7 bases fit TRBD2. With 2 bases clipped from V and 4 bases from J, the junction kept 10 bases outside the gene matches. The germline V gene has CDR1 MNHEY and CDR2 SVGEGT. This CDR3 is built from 17 residues. The CDR3 sequence is CASSYDRGGIGTGELFF. The DNA of the CDR3 is TGTGCCAGCAGTTACGATCGCGGGGGAATCGGCACCGGGGAGCTGTTTTTT.

This clonotype was picked up many times. This rearrangement joins TRBV10-3 to TRBJ2-7; D perhaps matches TRBD1 (6 bases). The CDR3 loop spans 17 amino acids. The V end was cut by 5 bases, the J end by 0 bases, with 20 bases between. Germline CDR1 ENHRY, CDR2 SYGVKD. Here the CDR3 DNA reads TGTGCCATCAGTCCCCTAAACCCGGGACACCGCTCCTACGAGCAGTACTTC. Translating it yields CAISPLNPGHRSYEQYF.